This TCR beta chain was recorded in a study of cytomegalovirus exposure and HLA in healthy donors. Broader study findings: CMV serostatus stood as the only immune exposure information on hand. Presence/absence analyses assumed roughly uniform sequencing depth across donors, which may not hold. Most likely, a cluster of highly shared sequence variants arose as a sequencing artifact.

As concerns this clone: The antigen is not known.

The PCR made use of 60 Vbeta and 13 Jbeta primers. The repertoire was sequenced with immunoSEQ multiplex PCR; TCRdb's copy has only in-frame clones and lacks some. This sample's clone table lists some 62,000 clones. This CDR3 spans 14 amino acids. The V and J ends lost 1 base and 3 bases, in that order; junction bases with no gene match: 1. Germline V lookup: CDR1 MGHRA, CDR2 YSYEKL. Regarding donors, all were healthy bone marrow donors. The sample comprised PBMCs. The chain combines TRBV4-1 with TRBJ2-7, with TRBD1 identical over 9 bases. The receptor was derived from a man aged 25-40 years in good health and CMV-seropositive. This CDR3 reads CASSQGTGVYEQYF. The DNA for the CDR3 is TGCGCCAGCAGCCAAGGGACAGGGGTCTACGAGCAGTACTTC.